This passage covers 7 T cell receptor beta chains from one sample sequenced in a study of shared clonotypes between healthy human individuals. Generated by immunoSEQ multiplex PCR, the TCRdb table keeps only in-frame clones and is missing some. The sample records under 600,000 clones, around 97% being singletons. Sample: naive CD4+ T cells sorted from blood. The subset was: CD45RA+ positively selected. Source of these receptors: a woman in her 30s in good health.

The rearrangement uses TRBV28 and TRBJ2-7; possible D gene TRBD2, 5 bases. The V gene lost 3 bases and the J gene lost 6 bases, with 9 bases spanning the gap. The germline V gene encodes CDR1 MDHEN and CDR2 SYDVKM. The CDR3 sequence is 12 residues long. Here the CDR3 reads CASSFGGSEQYF. The DNA of the CDR3 is TGTGCCAGCAGTTTTGGTGGGAGCGAGCAGTACTTC.

This chain uses TRBV9 with TRBJ1-1, with no clear D. CDR3 length equals 13 residues. The germline V and J ends were trimmed by 2 bases and 1 base, with 6 bases remaining between them. Germline CDR1 is SGDLS and CDR2 is YYNGEE. This CDR3 reads CASSVTRNTEAFF. CDR3 DNA sequence: TGTGCCAGCAGCGTGACGAGGAACACTGAAGCTTTCTTT.

The rearrangement links TRBV6-5 to TRBJ1-5; D unresolved. CDR3 length equals 14 residues. Trimming left V 0 bases short and J 3 bases short, with 6 bases between. Looked up from germline, CDR1 is MNHEY and CDR2 is SVGAGI. The DNA of the CDR3 is TGTGCCAGCAGTTACTCCTGGGACAATCAGCCCCAGCATTTT. Its protein is CASSYSWDNQPQHF.

The rearrangement joins TRBV19 to TRBJ1-5; 7 bases align to TRBD1. J lost 0 bases, V lost 6 bases, and 5 bases had no gene match. Germline V gives CDR1 LNHDA, CDR2 SQIVND (reference sequence). This CDR3 is built from 15 residues. The DNA of the CDR3 is TGTGCCAGTAGCGGGACAGTCGATAGCAATCAGCCCCAGCATTTT. Residues: CASSGTVDSNQPQHF.

The chain has TRBV5-1 and TRBJ1-1; the D gene is possibly TRBD1 (5 bases). With 2 bases removed from V and 4 bases from J, the gap between germline ends came to 18 bases. CDR3 length: 16 residues. The V gene's germline CDR1 is SGHRS and CDR2 YFSETQ. This chain's CDR3 is CASSFAGTGASTEAFF. CDR3 DNA sequence: TGCGCCAGCAGCTTCGCTGGAACCGGGGCTAGCACTGAAGCTTTCTTT.

V and J are TRBV25-1 and TRBJ1-6, with D tentatively TRBD1 (5 bases). Trimming took off 6 bases at V and 0 bases at J, with 12 bases between the two ends. This CDR3 has 16 amino acids. Germline assignment: CDR1 MGHDK and CDR2 SYGVNS. CDR3 amino acids: CASSPRVPSYNSPLHF. Here the CDR3 DNA reads TGTGCCAGCAGCCCCAGGGTACCCTCCTATAATTCACCCCTCCACTTT.

The chain employs TRBV7-2 and TRBJ1-1; no clear D. The germline gives CDR1 SGHTA, CDR2 FQGNSA. The V and J ends lost 6 bases and 7 bases respectively, with 15 bases between them. The CDR3 is 13 amino acids. The CDR3 nucleotides read TGTGCCAGCAGTTTCGGAGCGATGGGTGAAGCTTTCTTT. Protein product: CASSFGAMGEAFF.